The rows below give T cell receptor beta chains drawn from one sample of a study of beta chain features in type 1 diabetes. Method: immunoSEQ multiplex PCR; TCRdb's copy keeps in-frame clones and lacks some. The table has 250,000 to 350,000 clones, about 10% seen once. The sequencing sample was made of naive CD4+ T cells from blood. The source of these receptors is a woman in her twenties or thirties in good health. Both conserved end residues are part of each CDR3. Each record gives: V gene, J gene, D gene, clone size, CDR3 protein, CDR3 DNA. A D gene is named only where the DNA matches it firmly. For some rows the clone size is stated as once, few or many, or as a class when expanded; others skip it.

v_call: TRBV5-1; j_call: TRBJ2-1; d_call: TRBD2; clone_size: few; cdr3_aa: CASSSGGGLADYNEQFF; cdr3_nt: TGCGCCAGCAGCTCGGGCGGGGGACTAGCGGATTACAATGAGCAGTTCTTC
v_call: TRBV28; j_call: TRBJ2-6; d_call: .; clone_size: .; cdr3_aa: CASRGLYSGANVLTF; cdr3_nt: TGTGCCAGCAGGGGACTGTACTCTGGGGCCAACGTCCTGACTTTC
v_call: TRBV30; j_call: TRBJ2-3; d_call: TRBD2; clone_size: .; cdr3_aa: CASARALGEGDTQYF; cdr3_nt: TGTGCCTCTGCCCGTGCTCTGGGGGAGGGAGATACGCAGTATTTT
v_call: TRBV23-1; j_call: TRBJ2-7; d_call: TRBD2; clone_size: .; cdr3_aa: CASSRSLAVNYEQYF; cdr3_nt: TGCGCCAGCAGTCGGTCACTAGCGGTTAACTACGAGCAGTACTTC
v_call: TRBV7-6; j_call: TRBJ2-2; d_call: TRBD2; clone_size: few; cdr3_aa: CASSSGLAGGVGELFF; cdr3_nt: TGTGCCAGCAGCTCCGGACTAGCGGGAGGAGTCGGGGAGCTGTTTTTT
v_call: TRBV28; j_call: TRBJ2-5; d_call: .; clone_size: few; cdr3_aa: CASSSRGLGPETQYF; cdr3_nt: TGTGCCAGCAGTTCCAGGGGTTTAGGCCCAGAGACCCAGTACTTC
v_call: TRBV7-2; j_call: TRBJ2-1; d_call: .; clone_size: .; cdr3_aa: CASSLGVVGGDEQFF; cdr3_nt: TGTGCCAGCAGCTTAGGAGTGGTAGGAGGCGATGAGCAGTTCTTC
v_call: TRBV6-1; j_call: TRBJ2-3; d_call: .; clone_size: .; cdr3_aa: CASSESTRSSTDTQYF; cdr3_nt: TGTGCCAGCAGTGAATCGACTAGGTCCAGCACAGATACGCAGTATTTT
v_call: TRBV5-1; j_call: TRBJ2-2; d_call: TRBD2; clone_size: .; cdr3_aa: CASSKEAGGPGELFF; cdr3_nt: TGCGCCAGCAGCAAGGAAGCGGGGGGGCCCGGGGAGCTGTTTTTT
v_call: TRBV2; j_call: TRBJ2-5; d_call: .; clone_size: .; cdr3_aa: CASSVRETQYF; cdr3_nt: TGTGCCAGCAGTGTACGGGAGACCCAGTACTTC
v_call: TRBV5-1; j_call: TRBJ2-2; d_call: .; clone_size: few; cdr3_aa: CASSWLTANTGELFF; cdr3_nt: TGCGCCAGCAGCTGGTTGACTGCGAACACCGGGGAGCTGTTTTTT